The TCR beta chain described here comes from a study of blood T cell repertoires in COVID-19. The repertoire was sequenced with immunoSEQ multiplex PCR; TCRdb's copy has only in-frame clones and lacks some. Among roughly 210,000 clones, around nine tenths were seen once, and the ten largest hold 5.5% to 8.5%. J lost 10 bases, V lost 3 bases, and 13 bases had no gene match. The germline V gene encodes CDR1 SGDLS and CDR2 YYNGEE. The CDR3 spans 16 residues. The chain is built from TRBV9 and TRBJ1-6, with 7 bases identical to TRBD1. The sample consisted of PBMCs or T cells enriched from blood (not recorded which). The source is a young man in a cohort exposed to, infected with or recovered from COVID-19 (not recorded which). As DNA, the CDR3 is TGTGCCAGCAGCGCCCAGACAGGGACACCGGCGTCACCCCTCCACTTT. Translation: CASSAQTGTPASPLHF.